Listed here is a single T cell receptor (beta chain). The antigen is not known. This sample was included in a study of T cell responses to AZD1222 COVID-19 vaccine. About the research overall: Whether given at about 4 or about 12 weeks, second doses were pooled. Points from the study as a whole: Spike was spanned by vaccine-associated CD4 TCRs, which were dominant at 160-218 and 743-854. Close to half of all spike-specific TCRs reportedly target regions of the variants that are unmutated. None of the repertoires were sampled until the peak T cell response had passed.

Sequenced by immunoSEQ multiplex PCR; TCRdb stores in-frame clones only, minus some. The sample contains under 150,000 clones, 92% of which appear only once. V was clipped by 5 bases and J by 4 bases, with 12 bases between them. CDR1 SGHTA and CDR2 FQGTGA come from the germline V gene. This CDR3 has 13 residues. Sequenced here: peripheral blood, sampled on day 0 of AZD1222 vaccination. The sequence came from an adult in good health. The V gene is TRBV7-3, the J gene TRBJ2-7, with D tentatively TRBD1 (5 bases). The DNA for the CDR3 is TGTGCCAGCAGCGCCCTCCCAGGGTACGAGCAGTACTTC. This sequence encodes CASSALPGYEQYF.